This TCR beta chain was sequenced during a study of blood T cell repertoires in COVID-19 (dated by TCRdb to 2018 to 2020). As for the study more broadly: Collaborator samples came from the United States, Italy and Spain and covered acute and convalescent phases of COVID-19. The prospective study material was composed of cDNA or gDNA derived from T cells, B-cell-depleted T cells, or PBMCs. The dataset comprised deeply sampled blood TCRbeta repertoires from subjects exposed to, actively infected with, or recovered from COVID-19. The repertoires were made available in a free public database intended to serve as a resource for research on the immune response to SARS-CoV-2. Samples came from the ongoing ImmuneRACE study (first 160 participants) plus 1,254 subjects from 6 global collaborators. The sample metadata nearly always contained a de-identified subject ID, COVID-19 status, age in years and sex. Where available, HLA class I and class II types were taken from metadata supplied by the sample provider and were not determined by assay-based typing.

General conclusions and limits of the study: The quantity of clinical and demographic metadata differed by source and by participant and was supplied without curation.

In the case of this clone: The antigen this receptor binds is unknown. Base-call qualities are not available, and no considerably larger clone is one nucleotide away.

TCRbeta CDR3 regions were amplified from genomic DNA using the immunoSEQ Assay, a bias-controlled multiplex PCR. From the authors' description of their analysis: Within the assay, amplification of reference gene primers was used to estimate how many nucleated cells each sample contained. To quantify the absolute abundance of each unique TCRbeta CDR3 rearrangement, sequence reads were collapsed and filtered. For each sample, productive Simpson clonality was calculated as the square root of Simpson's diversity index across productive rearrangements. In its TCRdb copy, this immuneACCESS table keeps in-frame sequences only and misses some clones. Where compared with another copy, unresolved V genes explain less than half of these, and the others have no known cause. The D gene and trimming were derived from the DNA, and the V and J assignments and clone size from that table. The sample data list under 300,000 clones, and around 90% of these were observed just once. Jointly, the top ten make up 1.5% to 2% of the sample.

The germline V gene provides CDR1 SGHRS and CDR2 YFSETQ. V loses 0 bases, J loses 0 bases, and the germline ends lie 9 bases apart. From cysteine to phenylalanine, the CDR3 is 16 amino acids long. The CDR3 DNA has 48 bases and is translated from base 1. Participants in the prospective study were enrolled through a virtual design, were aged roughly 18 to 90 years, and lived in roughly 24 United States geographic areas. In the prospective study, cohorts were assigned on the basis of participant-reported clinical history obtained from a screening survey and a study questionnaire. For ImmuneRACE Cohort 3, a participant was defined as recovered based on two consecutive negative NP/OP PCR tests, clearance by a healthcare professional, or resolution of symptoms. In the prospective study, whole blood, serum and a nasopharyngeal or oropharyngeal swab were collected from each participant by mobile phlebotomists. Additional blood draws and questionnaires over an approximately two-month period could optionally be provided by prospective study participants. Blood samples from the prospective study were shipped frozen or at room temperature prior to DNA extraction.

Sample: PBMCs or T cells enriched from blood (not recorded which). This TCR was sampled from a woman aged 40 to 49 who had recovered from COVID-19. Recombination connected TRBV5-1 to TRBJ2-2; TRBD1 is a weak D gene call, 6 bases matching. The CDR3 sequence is CASSLVGTTNTGELFF. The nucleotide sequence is TGCGCCAGCAGCTTGGTGGGGACAACGAACACCGGGGAGCTGTTTTTT.